This T cell receptor beta chain was captured in a study of blood T cell repertoires in COVID-19. About the research overall: PBMCs, B-cell-depleted T cells, or T cells provided the cDNA or gDNA that made up the material.

The data were produced by immunoSEQ multiplex PCR, yet TCRdb's version contains in-frame clones alone and is incomplete. The repertoire holds approximately 160,000 clones, roughly 84% seen once, with roughly 13% in the top ten. V was cut by 0 bases and J by 0 bases, with 15 bases left in between. Germline CDR1 is SEHNR and CDR2 is FQNEAQ (reference sequence). The CDR3 runs 18 residues. A single count supports this clone. This chain connects TRBV7-9 to TRBJ2-4, with a possible D match to TRBD2 (5 bases). The receptor's source is a young man with active or convalescent COVID-19. The sample consisted of peripheral blood. The CDR3 loop reads CASSLAQGRAKAKNIQYF. CDR3 bases: TGTGCCAGCAGCTTAGCACAAGGGCGGGCCAAAGCCAAAAACATTCAGTACTTC.